One and the same sample provided the 32 T cell receptor beta chains below, sequenced in a study of shared clonotypes between healthy human individuals. Some clones are missing from TCRdb's copy, which holds only in-frame ones; the method was immunoSEQ multiplex PCR. This table holds approximately 600,000 clones, 85% to 95% found once. Terminally differentiated effector memory CD45RA+ cells were left out of the naive CD8 fraction, which was CD45RO-negative and positively selected for CCR7. Sequenced: naive CD8+ T cells sorted from blood. These TCRs come from a woman in her 30s in good health.

The gene calls are TRBV2 and TRBJ2-7; possibly TRBD1 or TRBD2 for D (5 bases each). This CDR3 region has 16 residues. With 2 bases removed from V and 3 bases from J, the gap between germline ends came to 17 bases. From germline, CDR1 is SNHLY and CDR2 FYNNEI. As DNA, the CDR3 is TGTGCCAGCAGTGAATTGGGGGAAAATCTCCGCTACGAGCAGTACTTC. Amino acids: CASSELGENLRYEQYF.

The chain uses TRBV5-6 and TRBJ2-7, with TRBD2 matching 11 bases. The V gene end was trimmed by 3 bases and the J gene end by 4 bases; junction bases not matched to a gene: 9. In germline, CDR1 is SGHDT, CDR2 YYEEEE. The CDR3 loop spans 16 amino acids. The CDR3 spells CASSSQLAGVGYEQYF. DNA for the CDR3: TGTGCCAGCAGCTCCCAACTAGCGGGAGTTGGTTACGAGCAGTACTTC.

The gene calls are TRBV29-1 and TRBJ2-3; TRBD2 aligns across 14 bases. V shed 1 base, J shed 4 bases, and the junction held 22 bases outside the gene matches. The germline gives CDR1 SQVTM, CDR2 ANQGSEA. This CDR3 has 22 amino acids. CDR3 nucleotides: TGCAGCGTTGAAGGATTCAGGTTGGGGGACCCGGGACTAGCGGGAGTGCCAGATACGCAGTATTTT. It is translated as CSVEGFRLGDPGLAGVPDTQYF.

The chain recombines TRBV6-5 with TRBJ2-1, with unresolved D. The length of the CDR3 is 10 residues. V was clipped by 8 bases and J by 9 bases, with 8 bases between them. The germline gives CDR1 MNHEY, CDR2 SVGAGI. In DNA, the CDR3 is TGTGCCAGCGGCCTAGGTGAGCAGTTCTTC. This gives the protein CASGLGEQFF.

The chain uses TRBV27 and TRBJ2-5; maybe TRBD2 (6 bases). V was pared by 6 bases and J by 3 bases, with 17 bases between. This CDR3 contains 15 residues. Germline V gene sequence: CDR1 MNHEY, CDR2 SMNVEV (reference sequence). The CDR3 DNA is TGTGCCAGCAGCTCGGAGGGTATGTGGGAAGAGACCCAGTACTTC. The encoded protein is CASSSEGMWEETQYF.

The V and J genes are TRBV2 and TRBJ2-7; 7 bases are shared with TRBD2. CDR1 and CDR2 from the germline V gene are SNHLY and FYNNEI. Losses at the gene ends were 3 bases for V and 7 bases for J; bases not matched to a gene: 15. The CDR3 is 16 amino acids. CDR3 sequence: CASSDLKARLAWEQYF. Written as DNA, the CDR3 is TGTGCCAGCAGTGATTTAAAGGCTCGACTAGCATGGGAGCAGTACTTC.

Details on this clone: Other DNA sequences within the sample encode an identical CDR3. The chain employs TRBV7-8 and TRBJ2-1, with 10 bases lining up with TRBD2. The CDR3 is 16 residues long. Germline-derived CDR1 and CDR2 are SGHVS and FQNEAQ. V lost 1 base to trimming and J lost 2 bases; unmatched junction nucleotides: 2. The CDR3 DNA reads TGTGCCAGCAGCTTAGGCCTAGCGGGGGCCTACAATGAGCAGTTCTTC. Amino acids: CASSLGLAGAYNEQFF.

This chain links TRBV14 with TRBJ1-4; D is ambiguous. The CDR3 runs to 17 residues. V lost 1 base to trimming and J lost 5 bases, with 17 bases between them. The V gene's germline CDR1 is SGHDN and CDR2 FVKESK. The CDR3 spells CASSQALGRSANEKLFF. CDR3 DNA: TGTGCCAGCAGCCAAGCCTTAGGGAGGTCGGCAAATGAAAAACTGTTTTTT.

The chain couples TRBV4-1 to TRBJ1-1; 10 bases line up with TRBD1. This CDR3 contains 14 residues. Germline V gene sequence: CDR1 MGHRA, CDR2 YSYEKL. V lost 4 bases, J lost 5 bases, and 4 bases stayed unmatched. DNA of the CDR3: TGCGCCAGCAGCCTCGGGACAGGGGATACTGAAGCTTTCTTT. Its protein is CASSLGTGDTEAFF.

V and J are TRBV5-1 and TRBJ2-7, with 8 bases that match TRBD2. From germline, CDR1 is SGHRS and CDR2 YFSETQ. Trimming cost V 6 bases and J 0 bases; bases outside gene matches: 5. This CDR3 has 14 amino acids. CDR3 residues: CASNSGIDSYEQYF. In nucleotides, the CDR3 is TGCGCCAGCAATAGCGGGATTGACTCCTACGAGCAGTACTTC.

This clone was counted once. The CDR3 coding sequence is TGTGCCAGCAGTTTAACTCCTACCGAGACCCAGTACTTC. This translates into CASSLTPTETQYF. This chain connects TRBV27 to TRBJ2-5; D remains unclear. Germline V gene data show CDR1 as MNHEY and CDR2 as SMNVEV (reference sequence). V was trimmed by 2 bases and J by 5 bases, leaving 9 bases between them. CDR3 size: 13 residues.

This sequence joins TRBV2 and TRBJ2-7, with 9 bases fitting TRBD2. The CDR3 length is 15 residues. The V segment lost 3 bases and the J segment 3 bases; nucleotides outside the gene matches: 6. Germline V lookup: CDR1 SNHLY, CDR2 FYNNEI. The CDR3, as DNA: TGTGCCAGCAGTGAGGGTAGCGGGAGTAGCTACGAGCAGTACTTC. The encoded protein is CASSEGSGSSYEQYF.

The J gene is TRBJ2-7, the V gene TRBV5-6; D is uncertain. The V gene lost 4 bases and the J gene lost 1 base, with 15 bases spanning the gap. The germline V gene has CDR1 SGHDT and CDR2 YYEEEE. This CDR3 has 15 residues. The CDR3 is CASSADGAPSYEQYF. The DNA for the CDR3 is TGTGCCAGCAGCGCGGACGGAGCGCCTTCCTACGAGCAGTACTTC.

V and J are TRBV15 and TRBJ2-3, with 7 bases lining up with TRBD1. CDR1 is LNHNV and CDR2 is YYDKDF in the germline V gene (reference sequence). Trimming at V came to 0 bases and at J to 0 bases, leaving 12 bases not matched to a gene. The CDR3 spans 19 residues. The CDR3 bases are TGTGCCACCAGCAGAGATATCCGGGACAGCGAACGTAGCACAGATACGCAGTATTTT. Protein sequence: CATSRDIRDSERSTDTQYF.

CDR3 residues: CASSLGGPNYGYTF. CDR3 nucleotide sequence: TGTGCCAGCAGCTTGGGGGGTCCTAACTATGGCTACACCTTC. This chain joins TRBV5-4 and TRBJ1-2, with no clear D. V was cut by 0 bases and J by 0 bases, with 6 bases left in between. Germline assignment: CDR1 SGHNT and CDR2 YYREEE (reference sequence). There are 14 residues in the CDR3.

The rearrangement links TRBV6-6 to TRBJ2-7; maybe TRBD2 (5 bases). CDR3 length: 14 residues. Germline loops: CDR1 MNHNY, CDR2 SVGAGI (reference sequence). V lost 2 bases and J lost 6, with 14 bases in between. The chain's CDR3 is CASSYRSGTPEQYF. CDR3 bases: TGTGCCAGCAGTTACAGGAGCGGAACGCCCGAGCAGTACTTC.

The chain combines TRBV5-1 with TRBJ2-3; D possibly corresponds to TRBD2 (6 bases). Trimming took 4 bases from V and 2 from J, leaving 11 bases between them. The CDR3 is 14 amino acids. The germline V gene has CDR1 SGHRS and CDR2 YFSETQ. The CDR3 sequence is CASSVWRDTDTQYF. CDR3 DNA sequence: TGCGCCAGCAGCGTGTGGCGGGACACAGATACGCAGTATTTT. Together with reference TRBV5-1 and TRBJ2-3, the CDR3 gives the full variable domain: KAGVTQTPRYLIKTRGQQVTLSCSPISGHRSVSWYQQTPGQGLQFLFEYFSETQRNKGNFPGRFSGRQFSNSRSEMNVSTLELGDSALYLCASSVWRDTDTQYFGPGTRLTVL.

The V gene is TRBV4-2, the J gene TRBJ2-3, with D maybe TRBD2 (6 bases). Germline loops: CDR1 LGHNA, CDR2 YNFKEQ. CDR3 length equals 13 residues. V dropped 7 bases and J dropped 2 bases, with 10 bases sitting between them. CDR3 region: CASIGRDTDTQYF. CDR3 nucleotide sequence: TGTGCCAGCATAGGGCGGGACACAGATACGCAGTATTTT.

V gene TRBV14 combines with J gene TRBJ2-7; 8 bases agree with TRBD1. This CDR3 region has 14 residues. CDR1 and CDR2 (germline): SGHDN, FVKESK. The V segment lost 3 bases and the J segment 2 bases; nucleotides outside the gene matches: 3. CDR3 residues: CASSQDRAPYEQYF. The CDR3, as DNA: TGTGCCAGCAGCCAGGACAGGGCCCCCTACGAGCAGTACTTC. The complete variable domain, with remaining parts taken from reference TRBV14 and TRBJ2-7, reads EAGVTQFPSHSVIEKGQTVTLRCDPISGHDNLYWYRRVMGKEIKFLLHFVKESKQDESGMPNNRFLAERTGGTYSTLKVQPAELEDSGVYFCASSQDRAPYEQYFGPGTRLTVT.

This clone showed up just once. Other DNA variants within this sample encode the same CDR3. The chain employs TRBV27 and TRBJ2-7, with TRBD2 matching over 11 bases. Per the germline V gene, CDR1 is MNHEY and CDR2 is SMNVEV (reference sequence). V was clipped by 5 bases and J by 2 bases; unmatched bases: 8. The CDR3 has 16 residues. In nucleotides, the CDR3 is TGTGCCAGCAGTCCAATCCTAGCGGGAGGCCCCTACGAGCAGTACTTC. Its protein is CASSPILAGGPYEQYF.

The J gene is TRBJ2-3, the V gene TRBV19; 9 bases are shared with TRBD1. There are 16 residues in the CDR3. V gave up 2 bases and J gave up 7 bases; unmatched junction bases: 10. Germline-derived CDR1 and CDR2 are LNHDA and SQIVND (reference sequence). Written as DNA, the CDR3 is TGTGCCAGTAGTATACGAATTACAGGGGGCAGATATACGCAGTATTTT. Protein product: CASSIRITGGRYTQYF.

J is TRBJ1-1 and V is TRBV28, with D perhaps matching TRBD1 (6 bases). The germline CDR1 and CDR2 sequences are MDHEN and SYDVKM. The CDR3 has 13 amino acids. The V end was cut by 6 bases, the J end by 4 bases, with 12 bases between. This CDR3 is CASSRRGGTEAFF. CDR3 coding DNA: TGTGCCAGCAGCAGGAGAGGGGGCACTGAAGCTTTCTTT.

V gene TRBV6-5 combines with J gene TRBJ2-3, with a weak D call TRBD2 (5 bases). The ends were cut back, 5 bases at V and 7 bases at J, with 13 bases in the middle. The CDR3 covers 13 residues. The germline V gene encodes CDR1 MNHEY and CDR2 SVGAGI. CDR3 sequence (DNA): TGTGCCAGCAGTAGCGGACCCCTAAATACGCAGTATTTT. It yields the protein CASSSGPLNTQYF.

The rearrangement uses TRBV28 and TRBJ1-1, with D maybe TRBD1 (5 bases). Looked up from germline, CDR1 is MDHEN and CDR2 is SYDVKM. The CDR3 runs 14 residues. Trimming removed 5 bases from V and 0 bases from J, with 10 bases in between. CDR3 protein: CASSPDNMNTEAFF. DNA for the CDR3: TGTGCCAGCAGTCCGGACAACATGAACACTGAAGCTTTCTTT.

The CDR3 is CASRETSDDLTYEQYF. DNA for the CDR3: TGCGCCAGCAGAGAGACTAGCGACGACCTAACCTACGAGCAGTACTTC. The chain combines TRBV4-1 with TRBJ2-7, with 8 nucleotides matching TRBD2. Germline V gives CDR1 MGHRA, CDR2 YSYEKL. The CDR3 is 16 residues long. Trimming took 6 bases from V and 2 from J; bases not matched to a gene: 12.

The CDR3 DNA reads as TGTGCCAGCAGCCGCTCTGATTCACCCCTCCACTTT. The encoded protein is CASSRSDSPLHF. The chain has TRBV5-4 and TRBJ1-6, with D unclear. Germline CDR1 reads SGHNT; CDR2 reads YYREEE (reference sequence). This CDR3 has 12 amino acids. Trimming removed 4 bases at V and 8 bases at J, with 7 bases between.

This chain joins TRBV28 and TRBJ2-5, with D possibly TRBD2 on 7 matching bases. The CDR3 has 15 residues. Germline values: CDR1 MDHEN, CDR2 SYDVKM. With 5 bases removed from V and 5 bases from J, the gap between germline ends came to 18 bases. The CDR3 bases are TGTGCCAGCAGTACCCCCGGGGGGCTGGCGGAGACCCAGTACTTC. This sequence encodes CASSTPGGLAETQYF.

The CDR3 bases are TGTGCCAGCAGCTTAGTAGGTGAATCCCGAGCTTTCTTT. Its protein product is CASSLVGESRAFF. The chain has TRBV11-2 and TRBJ1-1; no definite D call. V lost 1 base and J lost 10, with 13 bases in between. The CDR3 has 13 amino acids. Looked up from germline, CDR1 is SGHAT and CDR2 is FQNNGV.

The chain links TRBV11-2 to TRBJ2-3, with a weak D call TRBD1 (5 bases). Germline V CDR1 and CDR2: SGHAT, FQNNGV. The V end lost 4 bases, the J end lost 6 bases, and 8 bases lay between the germline ends. The CDR3 extends over 12 amino acids. Here the CDR3 reads CASSWTSDTQYF. DNA for the CDR3: TGTGCCAGCAGCTGGACAAGTGATACGCAGTATTTT.

This clone showed up just a few times. The rearrangement joins TRBV28 to TRBJ2-7; the D is unclear. The V gene's germline CDR1 is MDHEN and CDR2 SYDVKM. V lost 5 bases and J lost 6, with 11 bases in between. The CDR3 consists of 12 residues. DNA of the CDR3: TGTGCCAGCAGTGCTCTCGCCGCCGAGCAGTACTTC. This translates into CASSALAAEQYF.

This rearrangement joins TRBV7-8 to TRBJ2-2; D is unresolved. The CDR3 is 15 amino acids. Germline CDR1 and CDR2: SGHVS and FQNEAQ. V was shortened by 0 bases and J by 8 bases, with 13 bases between the two germline ends. CDR3 region: CASSLAETLGGELFF. The CDR3, as DNA: TGTGCCAGCAGCTTAGCAGAGACCCTGGGAGGGGAGCTGTTTTTT.

The chain carries TRBV15 and TRBJ2-7; TRBD1 might be the D (7 bases). Trimming left V 4 bases short and J 1 base short, with 14 bases between. The CDR3 covers 15 residues. Germline V lookup: CDR1 LNHNV, CDR2 YYDKDF (reference sequence). The CDR3 region has the DNA TGTGCCACCAGCACGGAGGAGGGGGCGTCCTACGAGCAGTACTTC. Protein product: CATSTEEGASYEQYF. Based on the CDR3 plus reference TRBV15 and TRBJ2-7, the full variable domain is DAMVIQNPRYQVTQFGKPVTLSCSQTLNHNVMYWYQQKSSQAPKLLFHYYDKDFNNEADTPDNFQSRRPNTSFCFLDIRSPGLGDTAMYLCATSTEEGASYEQYFGPGTRLTVT.